This entry lists 15 T cell receptor beta chains sequenced from one sample in a study of cytomegalovirus exposure and HLA in healthy donors. The study ran its PCR with 60 Vbeta and 13 Jbeta primers. The data were produced by immunoSEQ multiplex PCR, yet TCRdb's version contains in-frame clones alone and is incomplete. The profile shows 150,000 to 180,000 clones, around 80% of them singletons. Material for sequencing was PBMCs. These receptors originate from a woman in her forties in good health and CMV-seronegative.

The V gene is TRBV5-1, the J gene TRBJ2-7; 11 bases line up with TRBD1. The V gene's germline CDR1 is SGHRS and CDR2 YFSETQ. This CDR3 is built from 15 residues. V trimming: 2 bases; J trimming: 3 bases; junction bases outside the gene matches: 4. The CDR3: CASSFLGQGDYEQYF. CDR3 DNA sequence: TGCGCCAGCAGCTTTCTGGGACAGGGGGACTACGAGCAGTACTTC.

The chain has TRBV4-2 and TRBJ2-1, with D perhaps TRBD2 (6 bases). Trimming took 0 bases from V and 2 from J, leaving 11 bases between them. Germline CDR1 LGHNA, CDR2 YNFKEQ. The length of the CDR3 is 16 residues. CDR3 coding DNA: TGTGCCAGCAGCCAAGAATCGGGGGAGACCTACAATGAGCAGTTCTTC. This sequence encodes CASSQESGETYNEQFF.

The chain employs TRBV5-1 and TRBJ2-1; 10 positions match TRBD2. Germline assignment: CDR1 SGHRS and CDR2 YFSETQ. V lost 0 bases to trimming and J lost 8 bases; unmatched junction nucleotides: 8. The CDR3 extends over 16 amino acids. CDR3 DNA: TGCGCCAGCAGCTTGGCCAGCGGGGGGGTAAAGGATGAGCAGTTCTTC. Translation gives CASSLASGGVKDEQFF.

This clone has a single count. The rearrangement joins TRBV6-5 to TRBJ1-4, with 7 positions matching TRBD1. Germline CDR1 and CDR2: MNHEY and SVGAGI. The CDR3 has 14 residues. The V gene end was trimmed by 8 bases and the J gene end by 0 bases; junction bases not matched to a gene: 3. CDR3 nucleotides: TGTGCCAGCTCAACAGGGGCAACTAATGAAAAACTGTTTTTT. This translates into CASSTGATNEKLFF.

This chain's CDR3 is CASSLAPGRELGKLFF. DNA of the CDR3: TGTGCCAGCAGCTTAGCGCCGGGCAGGGAATTGGGAAAACTGTTTTTT. V gene TRBV7-6 combines with J gene TRBJ1-4, with D possibly being TRBD1 (5 bases). Trimming took 0 bases from V and 10 from J, leaving 18 bases between them. CDR3 length: 16 residues. CDR1 and CDR2 (germline): SGHVS, FNYEAQ.

The V call is TRBV6-4, the J call TRBJ2-3; the D is unclear. The CDR3 runs to 13 residues. V lost 5 bases and J 1 base, leaving 7 bases between the germline ends. In germline, CDR1 is MRHNA, CDR2 SNTAGT. CDR3 residues: CASSLQGTDTQYF. The CDR3 coding sequence is TGTGCCAGCAGTCTCCAGGGCACAGATACGCAGTATTTT.

This clone was seen a single time. The chain is built from TRBV6-4 and TRBJ2-1, with a weak D call TRBD2 (6 bases). The length of the CDR3 is 18 residues. Germline CDR1 and CDR2: MRHNA and SNTAGT. V lost 3 bases and J lost 0, with 18 bases in between. CDR3 in amino acids: CASSEWSASASSYNEQFF. The CDR3 coding sequence is TGTGCCAGCAGTGAGTGGTCGGCTAGCGCTAGCTCCTACAATGAGCAGTTCTTC.

The rearrangement links TRBV6-1 to TRBJ2-1, with 8 bases identical to TRBD2. Germline V lookup: CDR1 MNHNS, CDR2 SASEGT. Germline trimming cut 6 bases from V and 1 base from J; bases unmatched to any gene: 5. This CDR3 has 15 amino acids. The CDR3 DNA sequence: TGTGCCAGCAGGGACGGGAGGGCATCCTACAATGAGCAGTTCTTC. Amino acid sequence: CASRDGRASYNEQFF.

The rearrangement joins TRBV7-9 to TRBJ1-5; TRBD1 matches 7 bases. The V and J ends lost 5 bases and 3 bases, in that order; junction bases with no gene match: 7. The CDR3 sequence is 15 residues long. The germline CDR1 and CDR2 sequences are SEHNR and FQNEAQ (reference sequence). Here the CDR3 reads CASSPTGATNQPQHF. The CDR3 DNA sequence: TGTGCCAGCAGCCCCACAGGGGCTACCAATCAGCCCCAGCATTTT.

The J gene is TRBJ1-2, the V gene TRBV28; D perhaps matches TRBD1 (5 bases). Germline values: CDR1 MDHEN, CDR2 SYDVKM. This CDR3 has 16 amino acids. Trimming cost V 7 bases and J 4 bases, with 22 bases left between them. The CDR3 reads CASTWAARDFIYGYTF. DNA of the CDR3: TGTGCCAGCACGTGGGCAGCTCGGGACTTCATCTATGGCTACACCTTC.

The chain employs TRBV29-1 and TRBJ2-2, with D possibly TRBD2 on 7 matching bases. The V and J ends lost 4 bases and 5 bases respectively, with 11 bases between them. The germline V gene has CDR1 SQVTM and CDR2 ANQGSEA. This CDR3 spans 13 amino acids. The DNA for the CDR3 is TGCAGCGTTGGAAGGGGGGGGACCGGGGAGCTGTTTTTT. Amino acids: CSVGRGGTGELFF.

This chain uses TRBV19 with TRBJ1-2, with 7 bases fitting TRBD1. V shed 5 bases and J 4 bases; nucleotides not matched to a gene: 7. The CDR3 is made up of 14 amino acids. The germline V gene encodes CDR1 LNHDA and CDR2 SQIVND (reference sequence). CDR3 nucleotide sequence: TGTGCCAGTAGTCCCGCCGACAGGGCCTATGGCTACACCTTC. Translated: CASSPADRAYGYTF.

This rearrangement joins TRBV6-1 to TRBJ2-7; 12 bases map to TRBD2. Germline trimming cut 2 bases from V and 6 bases from J; bases unmatched to any gene: 5. Germline CDR1 and CDR2: MNHNS and SASEGT. This CDR3 is built from 15 residues. The CDR3 sequence is CASSELLAGGPEQYF. The CDR3, as DNA: TGTGCCAGCAGTGAACTACTAGCGGGAGGACCCGAGCAGTACTTC.

The chain recombines TRBV29-1 with TRBJ2-3; 8 positions match TRBD1. The V and J ends lost 8 bases and 2 bases, in that order; junction bases with no gene match: 6. There are 13 residues in the CDR3. From germline, CDR1 is SQVTM and CDR2 ANQGSEA. For the CDR3, the DNA is TGCAGCACCTGGACAGGGACCACAGATACGCAGTATTTT. Its protein product is CSTWTGTTDTQYF.

This clone was seen a few times. This chain connects TRBV2 to TRBJ1-1; D perhaps matches TRBD1 (5 bases). The CDR3 runs to 17 residues. Germline-derived CDR1 and CDR2 are SNHLY and FYNNEI. V was cut by 4 bases and J by 2 bases, with 20 bases left in between. The chain's CDR3 is CASSGSRQSIKNTEAFF. For the CDR3, the DNA is TGTGCCAGCAGTGGGAGCCGACAGTCGATAAAAAACACTGAAGCTTTCTTT.